Sequencing of this T cell receptor beta chain was carried out in a study of blood T cell repertoires in COVID-19. Across the whole study: Acute and convalescent COVID-19 specimens originated in the United States, Italy and Spain.

Sequencing was performed with immunoSEQ multiplex PCR; in TCRdb, only in-frame clones are kept and a portion is missing. Of over 150,000 clones listed, 65% to 85% were seen once; the top ten hold around 7%. The V segment lost 3 bases and the J segment 8 bases; nucleotides outside the gene matches: 9. CDR1 and CDR2 from the germline V gene are SNHLY and FYNNEI. CDR3 size: 14 residues. In this sample, this clone turned up once. The chain is built from TRBV2 and TRBJ1-2; 7 bases are shared with TRBD1. The sequence came from a man in his forties who had recovered from COVID-19. What was sequenced was PBMCs or T cells enriched from blood (not recorded which). The CDR3 reads CASSDTRGRRGYTF. The CDR3 region has the DNA TGTGCCAGCAGTGATACAAGGGGGCGAAGGGGCTACACCTTC.